The next 22 T cell receptor beta chains were all read from a single sample in a study of identical twins. TCRdb fed the 5' RACE reads into MiXCR, producing one record per CDR3 protein. The sample contains more than 400,000 distinct CDR3 sequences, over 12% of which appear only once. This sample also belongs to another study, concerning yellow fever vaccine responses in identical twins.

The sample comprised CD4+ T cells sorted from blood. These receptors all stem from a woman in her late teens or twenties in good health.

This rearrangement joins TRBV12-3 or TRBV12-4 to TRBJ1-1; 7 positions agree with TRBD1. CDR3 length equals 15 residues. The J segment lost 3 bases and the V segment lost 1 base, leaving 5 bases of the junction unmatched. The CDR3, as DNA: TGTGCCAGCAGTTTAGGGACAGGCAGGGACACTGAAGCTTTCTTT. It specifies CASSLGTGRDTEAFF.

The chain employs TRBV5-1 and TRBJ2-3, with 11 bases fitting TRBD2. CDR1 is SGHRS and CDR2 is YFSETQ in the germline V gene. This CDR3 has 17 residues. V lost 0 bases and J lost 7; bases outside the gene matches: 10. CDR3 sequence: CASSLVLAGGPGNTQYF. In DNA, the CDR3 is TGCGCCAGCAGCTTGGTTTTAGCGGGGGGGCCCGGAAATACGCAGTATTTT.

In its sample, this clonotype was seen a few times. The rearrangement joins TRBV7-2 to TRBJ2-3; D might be TRBD2 (6 bases). Germline CDR1 is SGHTA and CDR2 is FQGNSA. V was cut by 4 bases and J by 2 bases, with 10 bases left in between. The CDR3 covers 14 residues. The chain's CDR3 is CASSSGLSTDTQYF. The DNA for the CDR3 is TGTGCCAGCAGCTCCGGACTATCCACAGATACGCAGTATTTT.

This clonotype turned up a few times. The rearrangement links TRBV6-1 to TRBJ1-6, with D unresolved. The CDR3 contains 13 residues. Per the germline V gene, CDR1 is MNHNS and CDR2 is SASEGT. Trimming cost V 2 bases and J 7 bases, with 6 bases left between them. The CDR3 loop reads CASSELPNSPLHF. CDR3 nucleotides: TGTGCCAGCAGTGAACTTCCGAATTCACCCCTCCACTTT.

This clonotype was counted a few times. V and J are TRBV20-1 and TRBJ2-7; 7 positions agree with TRBD2. CDR1 DFQATT and CDR2 SNEGSKA come from the germline V gene (reference sequence). The CDR3 runs 14 residues. V trimming: 3 bases; J trimming: 7 bases; junction bases outside the gene matches: 12. The CDR3 is CSARAPSGVFEQYV. DNA for the CDR3: TGCAGTGCTAGGGCCCCCAGCGGGGTTTTTGAGCAGTACGTC.

This clonotype was seen a handful of times. The chain recombines TRBV20-1 with TRBJ1-6; D uncertain. Germline CDR1 DFQATT, CDR2 SNEGSKA (reference sequence). The CDR3 extends over 15 amino acids. Trimming cost V 5 bases and J 9 bases, with 20 bases left between them. Written as DNA, the CDR3 is TGCAGTGCTTTAGACCCCCTGTCAGTGGCTTCACCCCTCCACTTT. Translation gives CSALDPLSVASPLHF.

In its sample, this clonotype was seen many times. Written as DNA, the CDR3 is TGCAGCGTCGCGAACACTGAAGCTTTCTTT. Translated, it gives CSVANTEAFF. This sequence joins TRBV29-1 and TRBJ1-1, with D unresolved. Per germline, CDR1 SQVTM and CDR2 ANQGSEA. The length of the CDR3 is 10 residues. Trimming pared 6 bases from V and 1 base from J, leaving 3 bases between.

The chain employs TRBV20-1 and TRBJ2-3; D possibly corresponds to TRBD2 (6 bases). Germline CDR1 DFQATT, CDR2 SNEGSKA (reference sequence). CDR3 length: 13 amino acids. V was shortened by 4 bases and J by 6 bases, with 14 bases between the two germline ends. The DNA of the CDR3 is TGCAGTGCTAAACTTCGACTAGTTGATACGCAGTATTTT. Translating it yields CSAKLRLVDTQYF.

The chain joins TRBV5-1 to TRBJ1-4, with TRBD1 matching over 7 bases. Trimming removed 3 bases from V and 7 bases from J; junction bases left unmatched: 9. The CDR3 contains 15 residues. Germline V gene sequence: CDR1 SGHRS, CDR2 YFSETQ. CDR3 sequence reads: CASSSQTGISEKLFF. Here the CDR3 DNA reads TGCGCCAGCAGCTCCCAGACAGGGATAAGTGAAAAACTGTTTTTT.

This clonotype occurred a few times. J is TRBJ2-3 and V is TRBV5-1; 7 bases are shared with TRBD2. The germline V gene encodes CDR1 SGHRS and CDR2 YFSETQ. The CDR3 loop spans 16 amino acids. Losses at the gene ends were 1 base for V and 5 bases for J; bases not matched to a gene: 10. CDR3 sequence: CASSLNGGSQGDTQYF. CDR3 bases: TGCGCCAGCAGCTTGAATGGCGGGAGTCAGGGAGATACGCAGTATTTT.

This clonotype was detected only a few times. The chain combines TRBV5-1 with TRBJ2-5, with 8 bases matching TRBD2. Trimming took 4 bases from V and 3 from J; bases not matched to a gene: 8. The germline V gene has CDR1 SGHRS and CDR2 YFSETQ. The CDR3 totals 15 residues. CDR3: CASSQEREREETQYF. As DNA, the CDR3 is TGCGCCAGCAGCCAAGAGCGGGAGCGCGAAGAGACCCAGTACTTC.

The V and J genes are TRBV11-2 and TRBJ2-7; maybe TRBD1 (5 bases). The CDR3 runs to 14 residues. CDR1 and CDR2 from the germline V gene are SGHAT and FQNNGV. Trimming removed 1 base from V and 0 bases from J, with 7 bases in between. The CDR3 sequence is CASSLATASYEQYV. The DNA for the CDR3 is TGTGCCAGCAGCTTAGCGACAGCCTCCTACGAGCAGTACGTC.

This clonotype was counted a few times. This chain joins TRBV7-8 and TRBJ2-1; 14 bases align to TRBD2. The germline CDR1 and CDR2 sequences are SGHVS and FQNEAQ. V was pared by 3 bases and J by 9 bases, with 10 bases of the junction left unmatched. CDR3 length equals 17 residues. Here the CDR3 DNA reads TGTGCCAGCAGCTTGATGTTGGGACTAGCGGGAGAGATTGAGCAGTTCTTC. Translating it yields CASSLMLGLAGEIEQFF.

This clonotype was observed a few times. The V gene is TRBV18, the J gene TRBJ2-7, with 9 bases fitting TRBD1. V shed 3 bases, J shed 7 bases, and the junction held 4 bases outside the gene matches. Germline values: CDR1 KGHSH, CDR2 LQKENI. CDR3 length equals 13 residues. In DNA, the CDR3 is TGTGCCAGCTCACCCCAGGGACAGGGTGAGCAGTACTTC. Translation: CASSPQGQGEQYF.

This clonotype was detected only a few times. The rearrangement uses TRBV10-3 and TRBJ2-5; 8 bases agree with TRBD2. The CDR3 runs 14 residues. The V and J ends lost 3 bases and 5 bases, in that order; junction bases with no gene match: 5. Germline lookup yields CDR1 ENHRY and CDR2 SYGVKD. CDR3 in DNA: TGTGCCATCAGTGACGGGAGGGATGGGGAGACCCAGTACTTC. It codes for CAISDGRDGETQYF.

This clonotype appeared a few times. V is TRBV10-3 and J is TRBJ2-1; TRBD2 matches 7 bases. Germline values: CDR1 ENHRY, CDR2 SYGVKD. This CDR3 spans 15 amino acids. V was clipped by 8 bases and J by 1 base; unmatched bases: 8. CDR3 loop: CAIGEGVVSYNEQFF. DNA for the CDR3: TGTGCCATCGGGGAGGGAGTTGTTTCCTACAATGAGCAGTTCTTC.

The chain is built from TRBV6-1 and TRBJ2-7; tentatively, D is TRBD2 (5 bases). The V end was cut by 8 bases, the J end by 7 bases, with 9 bases between. Germline V gene lookup returns CDR1 MNHNS and CDR2 SASEGT. There are 10 residues in the CDR3. The CDR3 is CASGRGEQYV. In nucleotides, the CDR3 is TGTGCCAGCGGTCGGGGTGAGCAGTACGTC.

This clonotype was seen a few times. Written as DNA, the CDR3 is TGCGCCAGCAGACGTAATGGGGAGGTTGTCACAGATACGCAGTATTTT. This encodes CASRRNGEVVTDTQYF. The chain joins TRBV5-1 to TRBJ2-3, with D possibly TRBD2 on 6 matching bases. Germline V CDR1 and CDR2: SGHRS, YFSETQ. The CDR3 is made up of 16 amino acids. V gave up 5 bases and J gave up 2 bases, with 18 bases separating them.

This clonotype appeared a few times. The gene calls are TRBV9 and TRBJ1-2; possible D gene TRBD1, 6 bases. Trimming shortened V by 2 bases and J by 2 bases, and 10 bases separated the two germline ends. CDR1 is SGDLS and CDR2 is YYNGEE in the germline V gene. The CDR3 length is 14 residues. CDR3 in DNA: TGTGCCAGCAGCGTTCAGGGGAGAAACTATGGCTACACCTTC. Translation gives CASSVQGRNYGYTF. Filled out from reference TRBV9 and TRBJ1-2, the complete variable domain reads DSGVTQTPKHLITATGQRVTLRCSPRSGDLSVYWYQQSLDQGLQFLIQYYNGEERAKGNILERFSAQQFPDLHSELNLSSLELGDSALYFCASSVQGRNYGYTFGSGTRLTVV.

The chain employs TRBV5-1 and TRBJ2-1; D may be TRBD1 (5 bases). The V and J ends lost 1 base and 4 bases respectively, with 12 bases between them. The CDR3 contains 15 residues. The germline V gene encodes CDR1 SGHRS and CDR2 YFSETQ. The CDR3 sequence: CASSLSAGPYNEQFF. The CDR3, as DNA: TGCGCCAGCAGCTTGTCCGCAGGGCCGTACAATGAGCAGTTCTTC.

This clonotype came up a few times. V gene TRBV28 combines with J gene TRBJ1-5; D possibly corresponds to TRBD1 (6 bases). Germline V lookup: CDR1 MDHEN, CDR2 SYDVKM. V lost 8 bases and J lost 3, with 17 bases in between. The CDR3 consists of 15 residues. The CDR3 here is CASGTEGGDNQPQHF. The CDR3 region has the DNA TGTGCCAGCGGTACGGAAGGGGGGGACAATCAGCCCCAGCATTTT.

This clonotype was seen only once. The chain employs TRBV11-2 and TRBJ2-5, with 10 positions matching TRBD2. From germline, CDR1 is SGHAT and CDR2 FQNNGV. This CDR3 is built from 16 residues. V gave up 7 bases and J gave up 5 bases; unmatched junction bases: 13. CDR3 coding DNA: TGTGCCAGCACACCCGGCGGGCTAGCGGGAGCGGAGACCCAGTACTTC. Translated, it gives CASTPGGLAGAETQYF.